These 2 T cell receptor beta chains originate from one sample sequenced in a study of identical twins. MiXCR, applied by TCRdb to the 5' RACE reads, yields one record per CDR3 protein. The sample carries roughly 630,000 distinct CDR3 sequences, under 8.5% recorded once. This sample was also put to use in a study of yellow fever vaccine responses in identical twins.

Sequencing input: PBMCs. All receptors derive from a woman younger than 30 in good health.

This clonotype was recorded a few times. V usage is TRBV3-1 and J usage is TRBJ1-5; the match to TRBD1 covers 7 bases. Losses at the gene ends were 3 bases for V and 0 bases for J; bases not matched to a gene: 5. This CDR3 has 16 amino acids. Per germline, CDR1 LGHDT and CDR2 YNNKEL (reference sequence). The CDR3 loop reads CASSQGTVYSNQPQHF. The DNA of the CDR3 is TGTGCCAGCAGCCAGGGGACAGTTTATAGCAATCAGCCCCAGCATTTT.

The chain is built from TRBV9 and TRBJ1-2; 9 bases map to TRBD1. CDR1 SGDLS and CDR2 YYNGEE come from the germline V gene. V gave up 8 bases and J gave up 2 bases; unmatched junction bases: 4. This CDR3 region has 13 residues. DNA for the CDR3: TGTGCCAGTAAGGGACAGGGAAACTATGGCTACACCTTC. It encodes CASKGQGNYGYTF.